The rows below give T cell receptor beta chains drawn from one sample of a study of blood T cells in healthy people across ages. In TCRdb, the 5' RACE reads were re-called with MiXCR into one record per CDR3 protein. The table has about 900,000 distinct CDR3 sequences, under 50% seen once. Material: blood. The receptors here all came from a man aged 25-45 years in good health. Both conserved end residues are part of each CDR3. The D gene is left open where the match is weak. Some rows mark clone size as missing; the rest say once, few, many or name a class of expanded clone.

v_gene	j_gene	abundance	d_gene	CDR3aa	CDR3nt
TRBV7-2	TRBJ2-5	NA	TRBD2	CASIRGGPQETQYF	TGTGCCAGTATCCGGGGGGGCCCCCAAGAGACCCAGTACTTC
TRBV27	TRBJ2-7	NA	NA	CASSLSGRDNYYEQYF	TGTGCCAGCAGTTTATCGGGCCGGGACAACTACTACGAGCAGTACTTC
TRBV12-3/TRBV12-4	TRBJ2-5	NA	TRBD2	CASSFHRSGGDQETQYF	TGTGCCAGCAGTTTTCATCGTAGCGGGGGGGATCAAGAGACCCAGTACTTC
TRBV18	TRBJ2-1	NA	TRBD1	CASPPDRDSYNEQFF	TGTGCCAGCCCACCTGACAGGGACTCCTACAATGAGCAGTTCTTC
TRBV3-1	TRBJ2-5	once	TRBD2	CASSQAGSGRGETQYF	TGTGCCAGCAGCCAAGCAGGCTCAGGGAGGGGAGAGACCCAGTACTTC
TRBV6-2/TRBV6-3	TRBJ2-7	NA	NA	CASSPFTGPLGGEQYF	TGTGCCAGCAGCCCATTCACGGGACCCTTAGGGGGCGAGCAGTACTTC
TRBV6-1	TRBJ1-3	few	NA	CASSQQKGPGNTIYF	TGTGCCAGCAGCCAACAGAAGGGGCCTGGAAACACCATATATTTT
TRBV4-1	TRBJ2-3	NA	TRBD2	CASSQDPGRLAGLFTDTQYF	TGCGCCAGCAGCCAAGATCCCGGCCGACTAGCGGGCCTTTTCACAGATACGCAGTATTTT
TRBV11-2	TRBJ2-7	NA	NA	CASSLAYSSYEQYF	TGTGCCAGCAGCTTAGCCTATAGCTCCTACGAGCAGTACTTC
TRBV4-1	TRBJ2-7	NA	NA	CASSPQIKLYEQYF	TGCGCCAGCAGCCCCCAAATAAAACTCTACGAGCAGTACTTC
TRBV30	TRBJ1-1	NA	NA	CAWSGGQYTKAFF	TGTGCCTGGAGCGGCGGACAGTACACTAAAGCTTTCTTT
TRBV4-3	TRBJ2-2	NA	NA	CASSQGSGLNTGELFF	TGCGCCAGCAGCCAAGGATCGGGACTGAACACCGGGGAGCTGTTTTTT
TRBV7-9	TRBJ2-5	NA	TRBD1	CASRPTGMEETQYF	TGTGCCAGCAGACCGACAGGGATGGAAGAGACCCAGTACTTC
TRBV29-1	TRBJ2-3	NA	TRBD2	CSGGGIASDTQYF	TGCAGCGGGGGGGGGATCGCCTCCGATACGCAGTATTTT
TRBV7-8	TRBJ2-7	many	TRBD1	CASSALTGRFEQYF	TGTGCCAGCAGCGCATTGACAGGGCGGTTTGAGCAGTACTTC
TRBV28	TRBJ2-3	many	NA	CASSATGRGGTDTQYF	TGTGCCAGCAGTGCGACAGGGCGGGGGGGCACAGATACGCAGTATTTT
TRBV28	TRBJ2-5	many	NA	CASSPLTSDLQETQYF	TGTGCCAGCAGCCCTCTTACCTCGGACCTTCAAGAGACCCAGTACTTC
TRBV12-5	TRBJ2-1	NA	NA	CASGSPFGNEQFF	TGTGCTAGTGGTTCTCCCTTTGGCAATGAGCAGTTCTTC
TRBV6-5	TRBJ1-1	NA	NA	CASRLSGLNTEAFF	TGTGCCAGCAGGCTTAGTGGGTTGAACACTGAAGCTTTCTTT
TRBV12-3/TRBV12-4	TRBJ2-1	NA	TRBD1	CASSFVGQGENEQFF	TGTGCCAGCAGTTTTGTAGGACAGGGGGAAAATGAGCAGTTCTTC
TRBV12-3/TRBV12-4	TRBJ1-5	few	NA	CASTSQGYQPQHF	TGTGCCAGCACTTCCCAGGGTTATCAGCCCCAGCATTTT
TRBV7-9	TRBJ2-1	NA	NA	CASSLMELSNNEQFF	TGTGCCAGCAGCTTAATGGAGCTGTCCAACAATGAGCAGTTCTTC
TRBV4-2	TRBJ2-7	NA	TRBD2	CASSHGTSGTYEQYF	TGTGCCAGCAGCCACGGGACTAGCGGAACCTACGAGCAGTACTTC
TRBV10-3	TRBJ1-2	few	NA	CARTENPSYGYTF	TGTGCCAGGACAGAGAATCCTTCCTATGGCTACACCTTC
TRBV27	TRBJ2-3	many	NA	CASSGRLATDTQYF	TGTGCCAGCAGTGGTAGGTTGGCGACAGATACGCAGTATTTT
TRBV4-2	TRBJ2-1	NA	NA	CASSQDEGEQFF	TGTGCCAGCAGCCAAGATGAGGGTGAGCAGTTCTTC
TRBV27	TRBJ2-1	NA	TRBD2	CASSPTAGGHNEQFF	TGTGCCAGCAGTCCCACTGCGGGAGGGCACAATGAGCAGTTCTTC
TRBV24-1	TRBJ1-2	few	NA	CATSDSVLTGTQGYTF	TGTGCCACCAGTGATTCCGTCCTTACAGGGACTCAAGGCTACACCTTC
TRBV6-1	TRBJ1-6	NA	NA	CASSDSPATAQNSPLHF	TGTGCCAGCAGTGACAGTCCTGCTACAGCTCAGAATTCACCCCTCCACTTT
TRBV6-6	TRBJ2-1	few	NA	CASREGYNEQFF	TGTGCCAGCAGGGAGGGATACAATGAGCAGTTCTTC
TRBV4-2	TRBJ2-4	NA	NA	CASSQDRGGENIQYF	TGTGCCAGCAGCCAAGATAGGGGGGGGGAAAACATTCAGTACTTC
TRBV4-1	TRBJ1-1	NA	NA	CASSQDLLAQPTEAFF	TGCGCCAGCAGCCAAGATCTACTAGCCCAACCCACTGAAGCTTTCTTT
TRBV7-2	TRBJ2-1	few	TRBD1	CASSASGQGGNEQFF	TGTGCCAGCAGCGCCTCGGGACAGGGCGGTAATGAGCAGTTCTTC
TRBV6-2/TRBV6-3	TRBJ1-4	NA	NA	CASSYDPQTNEKLFF	TGTGCCAGCAGTTACGATCCTCAGACTAATGAAAAACTGTTTTTT
TRBV4-1	TRBJ1-4	NA	TRBD1	CASSPLGQGATNEKLFF	TGCGCCAGCAGCCCCCTGGGGCAGGGGGCAACTAATGAAAAACTGTTTTTT
TRBV4-2	TRBJ2-7	NA	TRBD1	CASSQGQDRVQYF	TGTGCCAGCAGCCAGGGACAGGATCGCGTGCAGTACTTC
TRBV7-9	TRBJ1-2	NA	TRBD1	CASSAGQGGNYGYTF	TGTGCCAGCAGCGCGGGACAGGGGGGTAACTATGGCTACACCTTC
TRBV7-2	TRBJ1-1	few	NA	CASSLVRSQNTEAFF	TGTGCCAGCAGCTTAGTGAGGTCCCAGAACACTGAAGCTTTCTTT
TRBV6-5	TRBJ2-1	NA	NA	CASSYSAGPGDNEQFF	TGTGCCAGCAGTTACTCGGCGGGACCAGGGGACAATGAGCAGTTCTTC
TRBV10-3	TRBJ1-4	many	NA	CAIRGSTNEKLFF	TGTGCCATCAGGGGATCAACTAATGAAAAACTGTTTTTT